The 18 T cell receptor beta chains given below trace back to one sample, sequenced in a study of technical replicates of blood from four donors. Data came from immunoSEQ multiplex PCR; TCRdb stores just in-frame clones and leaves some out. The sample consists of about 79,000 clones, about nine tenths of them appearing once. The specimen sequenced was T cells isolated from PBMCs. The receptors here all came from a human donor in good health. Some clones in this sample may be carry-over from other donors' samples.

This clone was counted a single time. The chain recombines TRBV7-9 with TRBJ2-3; 10 bases line up with TRBD2. The V gene end was trimmed by 5 bases and the J gene end by 7 bases; junction bases not matched to a gene: 6. Germline CDR1 reads SEHNR; CDR2 reads FQNEAQ (reference sequence). This CDR3 is 14 amino acids long. CDR3 loop: CASSAGLAIHTQYF. CDR3 sequence (DNA): TGTGCCAGCAGCGCGGGACTAGCGATTCATACGCAGTATTTT. Full variable domain (rest looked up from reference TRBV7-9 and TRBJ2-3): DTGVSQNPRHKITKRGQNVTFRCDPISEHNRLYWYRQTLGQGPEFLTYFQNEAQLEKSRLLSDRFSAERPKGSFSTLEIQRTEQGDSAMYLCASSAGLAIHTQYFGPGTRLTVL.

The chain employs TRBV30 and TRBJ2-7, with TRBD1 matching 8 bases. CDR3 length: 13 residues. V gave up 4 bases and J gave up 7 bases; unmatched junction bases: 9. Per germline, CDR1 GTSNPN and CDR2 SVGIG (reference sequence). The CDR3 nucleotides are TGTGCCTGGACCTACCAGGGGGCTGGGGAGCAGTACTTC. This gives the protein CAWTYQGAGEQYF.

The chain couples TRBV10-3 to TRBJ2-6; 7 bases align to TRBD2. Germline loops: CDR1 ENHRY, CDR2 SYGVKD. This CDR3 region has 18 residues. J lost 0 bases, V lost 6 bases, and 11 bases had no gene match. Here the CDR3 reads CAIRLSLAGTSGANVLTF. The CDR3 DNA sequence: TGTGCCATCAGACTATCCTTAGCGGGCACCTCTGGGGCCAACGTCCTGACTTTC.

V gene TRBV2 combines with J gene TRBJ1-4; perhaps TRBD1 as D (6 bases). The CDR3 length is 17 residues. V was pared by 3 bases and J by 4 bases, with 18 bases between. Germline V gene lookup returns CDR1 SNHLY and CDR2 FYNNEI. CDR3 residues: CASSDLGAERFNEKLFF. The CDR3 DNA sequence: TGTGCCAGCAGTGATTTGGGGGCCGAGCGCTTTAATGAAAAACTGTTTTTT.

V usage is TRBV6-1 and J usage is TRBJ2-3, with 12 bases fitting TRBD2. The CDR3 extends over 17 amino acids. Per germline, CDR1 MNHNS and CDR2 SASEGT. V lost 2 bases, J lost 9 bases, and 12 bases stayed unmatched. This chain's CDR3 is CASSEHILAGGLVTQYF. The CDR3, as DNA: TGTGCCAGCAGTGAACATATCCTAGCGGGAGGGTTAGTGACGCAGTATTTT.

The DNA of the CDR3 is TGTGCCAGCAGCCAAGGACTAGCGGGAGGGCCGAGCTCCTACAATGAGCAGTTCTTC. This codes for CASSQGLAGGPSSYNEQFF. This chain joins TRBV4-2 and TRBJ2-1; 14 nucleotides agree with TRBD2. V trimming: 1 base; J trimming: 0 bases; junction bases outside the gene matches: 5. Per germline, CDR1 LGHNA and CDR2 YNFKEQ. The CDR3 consists of 19 residues.

The chain joins TRBV9 to TRBJ2-1, with a tentative D call TRBD2 (5 bases). The V end lost 5 bases, the J end lost 8 bases, and 20 bases lay between the germline ends. CDR1 is SGDLS and CDR2 is YYNGEE in the germline V gene. This CDR3 is built from 15 residues. CDR3 region: CASSQGPGIFHEQFF. CDR3 sequence (DNA): TGTGCCAGCAGTCAAGGGCCCGGGATTTTCCATGAGCAGTTCTTC.

V and J are TRBV29-1 and TRBJ1-1; D perhaps matches TRBD1 (5 bases). Germline V gene lookup returns CDR1 SQVTM and CDR2 ANQGSEA. The ends were cut back, 6 bases at V and 4 bases at J, with 12 bases in the middle. The CDR3 is 12 residues long. CDR3 sequence: CSVHRLSTEAFF. CDR3 bases: TGCAGCGTACACAGGTTATCCACTGAAGCTTTCTTT.

The chain combines TRBV5-6 with TRBJ2-5, with a possible D match to TRBD1 (5 bases). Germline CDR1 and CDR2: SGHDT and YYEEEE. The CDR3 is 15 amino acids. The V and J ends lost 1 base and 5 bases respectively, with 15 bases between them. DNA of the CDR3: TGTGCCAGCAGCTTGATGCTGGGGCCGACGGAGACCCAGTACTTC. Its protein is CASSLMLGPTETQYF.

The V call is TRBV10-3, the J call TRBJ2-1, with 11 bases aligning to TRBD2. The CDR3 runs 17 residues. Germline assignment: CDR1 ENHRY and CDR2 SYGVKD. V shed 5 bases, J shed 4 bases, and the junction held 10 bases outside the gene matches. Here the CDR3 reads CAISKAHLAGGYNEQFF. The CDR3 nucleotides are TGTGCCATCAGTAAGGCCCACCTAGCGGGAGGTTACAATGAGCAGTTCTTC.

The chain couples TRBV18 to TRBJ2-3; 9 bases map to TRBD1. This CDR3 comprises 15 residues. Germline values: CDR1 KGHSH, CDR2 LQKENI. The ends lost 5 bases at V and 3 bases at J; junction bases unmatched: 6. In DNA form, the CDR3 reads TGTGCCAGCTCAAAACAGGGGGCGCCTACAGATACGCAGTATTTT. It is translated as CASSKQGAPTDTQYF.

This clone was seen only once. The chain has TRBV28 and TRBJ2-1; D unresolved. V was trimmed by 2 bases and J by 7 bases, leaving 12 bases between them. This CDR3 has 14 amino acids. Looked up from germline, CDR1 is MDHEN and CDR2 is SYDVKM. The CDR3 reads CASSLLEARNEQFF. The CDR3 DNA sequence: TGTGCCAGCAGTTTACTTGAGGCCCGTAATGAGCAGTTCTTC.

V usage is TRBV19 and J usage is TRBJ2-1; 7 bases line up with TRBD2. Trimming at V came to 3 bases and at J to 7 bases, leaving 6 bases not matched to a gene. Germline-derived CDR1 and CDR2 are LNHDA and SQIVND (reference sequence). This CDR3 spans 14 amino acids. In nucleotides, the CDR3 is TGTGCCAGTAGTATTGGGGGGAGGGTGAATGAGCAGTTCTTC. It translates to CASSIGGRVNEQFF.

The chain combines TRBV6-6 with TRBJ2-7, with TRBD1 identical over 9 bases. J gave up 6 bases and V 3 bases, and 3 bases lay outside the gene matches. The CDR3 is made up of 13 amino acids. Looked up from germline, CDR1 is MNHNY and CDR2 is SVGAGI (reference sequence). CDR3 in amino acids: CASSYSTGGEQYF. CDR3 sequence (DNA): TGTGCCAGCAGTTATTCGACAGGGGGCGAGCAGTACTTC.

J is TRBJ2-7 and V is TRBV7-8; TRBD1 matches 8 bases. V lost 4 bases and J lost 3; bases outside the gene matches: 5. CDR1 and CDR2 from the germline V gene are SGHVS and FQNEAQ. CDR3 length equals 14 residues. The CDR3 here is CASSYGQGGYEQYF. The CDR3, as DNA: TGTGCCAGCAGCTATGGACAGGGTGGCTACGAGCAGTACTTC.

The J gene is TRBJ2-1, the V gene TRBV25-1; 13 bases map to TRBD2. CDR3 length: 15 amino acids. With V trimmed by 4 bases and J by 7 bases, 4 bases remained unmatched. Germline CDR1 MGHDK, CDR2 SYGVNS. CDR3 in DNA: TGTGCCAGCAGTGCACTAGCGGGAGGGACAAATGAGCAGTTCTTC. Protein product: CASSALAGGTNEQFF.

V gene TRBV27 combines with J gene TRBJ1-1; D not certain. The germline V gene encodes CDR1 MNHEY and CDR2 SMNVEV (reference sequence). Deletions cut 10 bases from V and 2 bases from J, with 14 bases between. This CDR3 contains 13 residues. The DNA for the CDR3 is TGTGCCACCTACGAGGGTTCCAACACTGAAGCTTTCTTT. Its translation is CATYEGSNTEAFF.

CDR3 DNA sequence: TGTGCCAGTAGTATGGGACTAGCACCTGGGCACACAGATACGCAGTATTTT. Protein sequence: CASSMGLAPGHTDTQYF. The chain joins TRBV19 to TRBJ2-3; 9 nucleotides align to TRBD2. CDR3 length equals 17 residues. Germline CDR1 and CDR2: LNHDA and SQIVND (reference sequence). The V and J ends lost 3 bases and 2 bases, in that order; junction bases with no gene match: 9.